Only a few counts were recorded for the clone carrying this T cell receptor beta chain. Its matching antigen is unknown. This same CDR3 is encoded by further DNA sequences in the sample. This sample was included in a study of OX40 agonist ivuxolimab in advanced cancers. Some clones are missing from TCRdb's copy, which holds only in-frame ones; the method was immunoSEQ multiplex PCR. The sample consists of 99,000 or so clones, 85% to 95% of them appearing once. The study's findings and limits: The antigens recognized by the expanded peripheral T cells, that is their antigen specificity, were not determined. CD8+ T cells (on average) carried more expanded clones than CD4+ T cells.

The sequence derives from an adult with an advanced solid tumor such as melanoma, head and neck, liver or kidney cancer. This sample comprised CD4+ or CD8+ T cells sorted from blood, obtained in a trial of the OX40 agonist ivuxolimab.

Here the CDR3 reads CASSIFGQPQHF. The CDR3 bases are TGTGCCAGTAGTATCTTCGGTCAGCCCCAGCATTTT. V and J are TRBV19 and TRBJ1-5; D gene unclear. With 3 bases removed from V and 6 bases from J, the gap between germline ends came to 6 bases. The CDR3 runs 12 residues. Looked up from germline, CDR1 is LNHDA and CDR2 is SQIVND (reference sequence). Combining the CDR3 with reference TRBV19 and TRBJ1-5 gives the whole variable domain DGGITQSPKYLFRKEGQNVTLSCEQNLNHDAMYWYRQDPGQGLRLIYYSQIVNDFQKGDIAEGYSVSREKKESFPLTVTSAQKNPTAFYLCASSIFGQPQHFGDGTRLSIL.